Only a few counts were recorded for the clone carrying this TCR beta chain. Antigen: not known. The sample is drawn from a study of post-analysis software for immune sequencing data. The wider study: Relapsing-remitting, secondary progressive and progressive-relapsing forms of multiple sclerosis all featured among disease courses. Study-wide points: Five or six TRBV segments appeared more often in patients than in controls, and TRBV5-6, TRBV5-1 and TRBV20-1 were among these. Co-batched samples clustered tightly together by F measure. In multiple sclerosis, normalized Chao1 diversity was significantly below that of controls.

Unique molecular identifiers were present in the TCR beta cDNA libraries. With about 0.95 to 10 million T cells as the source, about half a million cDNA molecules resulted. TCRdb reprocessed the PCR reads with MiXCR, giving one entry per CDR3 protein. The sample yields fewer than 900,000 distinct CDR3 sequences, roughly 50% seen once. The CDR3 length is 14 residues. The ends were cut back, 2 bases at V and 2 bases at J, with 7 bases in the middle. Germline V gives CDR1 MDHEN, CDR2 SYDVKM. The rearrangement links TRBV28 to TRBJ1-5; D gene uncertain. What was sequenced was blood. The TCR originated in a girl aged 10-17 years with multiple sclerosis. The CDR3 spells CASSLRVRNQPQHF. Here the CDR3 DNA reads TGTGCCAGCAGTTTAAGGGTCCGCAATCAGCCCCAGCATTTT. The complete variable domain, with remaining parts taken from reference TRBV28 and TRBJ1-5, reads DVKVTQSSRYLVKRTGEKVFLECVQDMDHENMFWYRQDPGLGLRLIYFSYDVKMKEKGDIPEGYSVSREKKERFSLILESASTNQTSMYLCASSLRVRNQPQHFGDGTRLSIL.